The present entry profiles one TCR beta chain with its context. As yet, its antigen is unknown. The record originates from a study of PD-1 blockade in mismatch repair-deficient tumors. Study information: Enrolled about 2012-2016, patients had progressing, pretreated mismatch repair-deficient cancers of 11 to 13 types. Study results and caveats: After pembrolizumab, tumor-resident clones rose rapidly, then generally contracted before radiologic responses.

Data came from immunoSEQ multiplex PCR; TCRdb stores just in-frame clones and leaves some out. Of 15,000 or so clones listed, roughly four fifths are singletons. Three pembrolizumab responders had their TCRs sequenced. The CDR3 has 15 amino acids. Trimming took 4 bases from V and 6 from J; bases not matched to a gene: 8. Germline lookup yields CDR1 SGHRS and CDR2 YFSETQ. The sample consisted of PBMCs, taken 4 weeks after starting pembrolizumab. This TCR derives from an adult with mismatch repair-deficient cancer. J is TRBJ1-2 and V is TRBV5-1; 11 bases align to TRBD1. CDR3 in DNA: TGCGCCAGCAGCCCGAGGACAGGGGGCAGTGATGGCTACACCTTC. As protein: CASSPRTGGSDGYTF.